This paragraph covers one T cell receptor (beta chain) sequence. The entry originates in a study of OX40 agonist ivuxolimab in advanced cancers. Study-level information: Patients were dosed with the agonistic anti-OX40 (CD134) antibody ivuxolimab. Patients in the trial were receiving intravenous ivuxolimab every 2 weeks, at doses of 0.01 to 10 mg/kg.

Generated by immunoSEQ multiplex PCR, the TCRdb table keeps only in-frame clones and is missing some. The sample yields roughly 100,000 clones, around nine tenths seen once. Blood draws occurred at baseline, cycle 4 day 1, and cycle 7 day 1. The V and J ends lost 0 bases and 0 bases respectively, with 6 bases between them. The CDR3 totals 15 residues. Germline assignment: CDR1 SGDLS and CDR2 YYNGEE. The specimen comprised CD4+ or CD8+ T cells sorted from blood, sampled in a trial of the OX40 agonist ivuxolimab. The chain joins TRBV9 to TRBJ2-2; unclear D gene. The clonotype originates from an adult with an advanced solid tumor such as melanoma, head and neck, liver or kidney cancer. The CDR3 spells CASSVGAANTGELFF. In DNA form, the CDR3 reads TGTGCCAGCAGCGTAGGCGCGGCGAACACCGGGGAGCTGTTTTTT.